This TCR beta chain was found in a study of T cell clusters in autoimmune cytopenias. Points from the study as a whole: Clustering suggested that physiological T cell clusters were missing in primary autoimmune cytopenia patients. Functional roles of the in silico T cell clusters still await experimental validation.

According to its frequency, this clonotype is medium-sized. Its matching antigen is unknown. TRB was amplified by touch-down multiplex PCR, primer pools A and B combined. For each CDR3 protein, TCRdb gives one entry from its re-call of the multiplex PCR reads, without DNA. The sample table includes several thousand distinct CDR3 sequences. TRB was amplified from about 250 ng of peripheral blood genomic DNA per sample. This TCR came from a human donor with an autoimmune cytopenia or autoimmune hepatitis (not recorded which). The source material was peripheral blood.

CDR3 sequence: CASSFRDRNNSPLHF. The chain uses TRBV6-6 and TRBJ1-6; TCRdb outputs TRBD1, but without DNA this stays unchecked. CDR3 size: 15 residues. In germline, CDR1 is MNHNY, CDR2 SVGAGI (reference sequence).